These T cell receptor beta chains were read from a single sample in a study of blood T cell repertoires in COVID-19. Generated by immunoSEQ multiplex PCR, the TCRdb table keeps only in-frame clones and is missing some. The sample lists 80,000 to 100,000 clones, 90% to 95% occurring once. Sequenced material: peripheral blood. Receptors originate from a human donor with active COVID-19. The donor label of this sample is uncertain. Each CDR3 is given with its conserved first and last residue. Fields, in order: J gene, V gene, D gene, clone size, CDR3 DNA, CDR3 protein. D genes are given only for firm matches. Rows give clone size only sometimes, using once, few, many, or a class for an expanded clone.

j_call: TRBJ2-1
v_call: TRBV2
d_call: -
clone_size: -
cdr3_nt: TGTGCCAGCAGTGAAGGGTGGGTCGCGGTCTTC
cdr3_aa: CASSEGWVAVF

j_call: TRBJ2-7
v_call: TRBV5-3
d_call: TRBD2
clone_size: -
cdr3_nt: TGTGCCAGAAGCTTGGGCTGGACTAGCGAGCAGTACTTC
cdr3_aa: CARSLGWTSEQYF

j_call: TRBJ1-2
v_call: TRBV28
d_call: TRBD1
clone_size: -
cdr3_nt: TGTGCCAGCAGTACAGGACAGGGAGCTAACTATGGCTACACCTTC
cdr3_aa: CASSTGQGANYGYTF

j_call: TRBJ1-1
v_call: TRBV6-6
d_call: -
clone_size: -
cdr3_nt: TGTGCCAGCATGGGGGGGCGTGGCACTGAAGCTTTCTTT
cdr3_aa: CASMGGRGTEAFF

j_call: TRBJ2-1
v_call: TRBV7-9
d_call: -
clone_size: -
cdr3_nt: TGTGCCAGCAGCTCCTCCCTGCAGTACCCCTACAATGAGCAGTTCTTC
cdr3_aa: CASSSSLQYPYNEQFF

j_call: TRBJ1-3
v_call: TRBV28
d_call: -
clone_size: -
cdr3_nt: TGTGCCAGCACTCCCGGGTCCTCTGGAAACACCATATATTTT
cdr3_aa: CASTPGSSGNTIYF

j_call: TRBJ1-6
v_call: TRBV2
d_call: TRBD1
clone_size: -
cdr3_nt: TGTGCGATCAGGACAGGGTTGAGCTCCTATAATTCACCCCTCCACTTT
cdr3_aa: CAIRTGLSSYNSPLHF

j_call: TRBJ1-4
v_call: TRBV5-1
d_call: TRBD1
clone_size: -
cdr3_nt: TGCGCCAGCAGCTCGGGACAGGGAGGTGAAAAACTGTTTTTT
cdr3_aa: CASSSGQGGEKLFF

j_call: TRBJ1-5
v_call: TRBV6-5
d_call: -
clone_size: few
cdr3_nt: TGTGCCAGCAGCATCGGGACTAATCAGCCCCAGCATTTT
cdr3_aa: CASSIGTNQPQHF

j_call: TRBJ1-1
v_call: TRBV27
d_call: -
clone_size: -
cdr3_nt: TGTGCCAGCAGTCCCGGACAGCTGAACACTGAAGCTTTCTTT
cdr3_aa: CASSPGQLNTEAFF

j_call: TRBJ2-4
v_call: TRBV5-4
d_call: -
clone_size: -
cdr3_nt: TGTGCCAGCAGCTCGCCTACTCTAGCCAAAAACATTCAGTACTTC
cdr3_aa: CASSSPTLAKNIQYF

j_call: TRBJ2-7
v_call: TRBV4-1
d_call: -
clone_size: -
cdr3_nt: TGCGCCAGCAGGCTCCAGGGTACCTACGAGCAGTACTTC
cdr3_aa: CASRLQGTYEQYF

j_call: TRBJ2-2
v_call: TRBV19
d_call: TRBD2
clone_size: -
cdr3_nt: TGTGCCAGTAGTCCAAAAGTACTAGCGATATCAATTGTGGGGGAGCTGTTTTTT
cdr3_aa: CASSPKVLAISIVGELFF

j_call: TRBJ2-2
v_call: TRBV9
d_call: -
clone_size: -
cdr3_nt: TGTGCCAGCAGCGTAGTACAGTCCCCTCCCGGGGAGCTGTTTTTT
cdr3_aa: CASSVVQSPPGELFF

j_call: TRBJ1-4
v_call: TRBV19
d_call: -
clone_size: -
cdr3_nt: TGTGCCAGTAATACGGACAGTGCAACTAATGAAAAACTGTTTTTT
cdr3_aa: CASNTDSATNEKLFF

j_call: TRBJ2-1
v_call: TRBV6-5
d_call: TRBD1
clone_size: -
cdr3_nt: TGTGCCAGCACCCCCGACAGGGGGTCCTACAATGAGCAGTTCTTC
cdr3_aa: CASTPDRGSYNEQFF

j_call: TRBJ1-1
v_call: TRBV6-5
d_call: -
clone_size: -
cdr3_nt: TGTGCCAGCAGTTTGAGGGGGGGTAACACTGAAGCTTTCTTT
cdr3_aa: CASSLRGGNTEAFF

j_call: TRBJ2-7
v_call: TRBV4-2
d_call: -
clone_size: -
cdr3_nt: TGTGCCAGCAGGTCGGACGGAGGGTCCTACGAGCAGTACTTC
cdr3_aa: CASRSDGGSYEQYF

j_call: TRBJ1-5
v_call: TRBV6-1
d_call: -
clone_size: -
cdr3_nt: TGTGCCAGCAGTGACCCGGGGGGCCAGCCCCAGCATTTT
cdr3_aa: CASSDPGGQPQHF

j_call: TRBJ2-1
v_call: TRBV5-1
d_call: TRBD2
clone_size: once
cdr3_nt: TGCGCCAGCAGCTTGGGGGGACTAGCGGGGAATGAGCAGTTCTTC
cdr3_aa: CASSLGGLAGNEQFF

j_call: TRBJ1-6
v_call: TRBV7-2
d_call: -
clone_size: -
cdr3_nt: TGTGCCAGCAGCAAAGAGGGTGGTTATAATTCACCCCTCCACTTT
cdr3_aa: CASSKEGGYNSPLHF

j_call: TRBJ1-2
v_call: TRBV3-1/TRBV3-2
d_call: TRBD1
clone_size: -
cdr3_nt: TGTGCCAGCAGCCGAGGACAGGGGCGACGCGCGCGGGGCTACACCTTC
cdr3_aa: CASSRGQGRRARGYTF

j_call: TRBJ1-4
v_call: TRBV18
d_call: -
clone_size: -
cdr3_nt: TGTGCCAGCTCACCACCGGTGCAGGGCGGCGAAAAACTGTTTTTT
cdr3_aa: CASSPPVQGGEKLFF

j_call: TRBJ2-3
v_call: TRBV5-1
d_call: -
clone_size: -
cdr3_nt: TGCGCCAGCAGCTTGGTCGTCAGTAGCACAGATACGCAGTATTTT
cdr3_aa: CASSLVVSSTDTQYF

j_call: TRBJ2-1
v_call: TRBV28
d_call: -
clone_size: -
cdr3_nt: TGTGCCAGCAGTTTATGGGGGGGTGAGCAGTTCTTC
cdr3_aa: CASSLWGGEQFF

j_call: TRBJ2-7
v_call: TRBV11-3
d_call: -
clone_size: -
cdr3_nt: TGTGCCAGCAGCTCACAGGGATACGAGCAGTACTTC
cdr3_aa: CASSSQGYEQYF

j_call: TRBJ2-6
v_call: TRBV10-1
d_call: -
clone_size: -
cdr3_nt: TGCGCCAGCAGTGAGGGCCCAGCTGGGGCCAACGTCCTGACTTTC
cdr3_aa: CASSEGPAGANVLTF

j_call: TRBJ2-2
v_call: TRBV10-2
d_call: -
clone_size: -
cdr3_nt: TGCGCCAGCAGTGAAGGGACAAGGAACACCGGGGAGCTGTTTTTT
cdr3_aa: CASSEGTRNTGELFF

j_call: TRBJ2-7
v_call: TRBV3-1/TRBV3-2
d_call: -
clone_size: -
cdr3_nt: TGTGCCAGCAGCCAACCCAGGGGAGGGGCGAGATTTCGCTCCTACGAGCAGTACTTC
cdr3_aa: CASSQPRGGARFRSYEQYF

j_call: TRBJ2-1
v_call: TRBV24-1
d_call: TRBD1
clone_size: -
cdr3_nt: TGTGCCACCAGTGCTCCGACAGGGACCCACAATGAGCAGTTCTTC
cdr3_aa: CATSAPTGTHNEQFF

j_call: TRBJ1-6
v_call: TRBV27
d_call: TRBD1
clone_size: -
cdr3_nt: TGTGCCAGCACCAGCGCCATACTCGGGACAGGGGAAAATTCACCCCTCCACTTT
cdr3_aa: CASTSAILGTGENSPLHF

j_call: TRBJ1-5
v_call: TRBV3-1/TRBV3-2
d_call: -
clone_size: -
cdr3_nt: TGTGCCAGCAGCCAAGATCGGAATCAGCCCCAGCATTTT
cdr3_aa: CASSQDRNQPQHF

j_call: TRBJ1-1
v_call: TRBV19
d_call: -
clone_size: -
cdr3_nt: TGTGCCAGTAGTAGCAGGGCAACATGGTTGAACACTGAAGCTTTCTTT
cdr3_aa: CASSSRATWLNTEAFF

j_call: TRBJ2-3
v_call: TRBV6-2/TRBV6-3
d_call: TRBD2
clone_size: -
cdr3_nt: TGTGCCAGCAGTTACGAAGCGGGAGGGGCCGGCACAGATACGCAGTATTTT
cdr3_aa: CASSYEAGGAGTDTQYF

j_call: TRBJ1-3
v_call: TRBV4-1
d_call: TRBD1
clone_size: -
cdr3_nt: TGCGCCAGCAGCCAAGATTATGGACAGGGAAGTGGAAACACCATATATTTT
cdr3_aa: CASSQDYGQGSGNTIYF

j_call: TRBJ2-2
v_call: TRBV7-2
d_call: -
clone_size: -
cdr3_nt: TGTGCCAGCAGCTCATACACCGGGGAGCTGTTTTTT
cdr3_aa: CASSSYTGELFF

j_call: TRBJ2-3
v_call: TRBV18
d_call: TRBD2
clone_size: -
cdr3_nt: TGTGCCAGCTCAACTAGCGGGACCACAGATACGCAGTATTTT
cdr3_aa: CASSTSGTTDTQYF

j_call: TRBJ2-7
v_call: TRBV7-2
d_call: TRBD1
clone_size: once
cdr3_nt: TGTGCCAGCAGCTTAGGGGCAGGGGGCGCGTATGAGCAGTACTTC
cdr3_aa: CASSLGAGGAYEQYF

j_call: TRBJ2-1
v_call: TRBV11-3
d_call: TRBD2
clone_size: -
cdr3_nt: TGTGCCAGCAGCCCCGGGGGGGTTACATACAATGAGCAGTTCTTC
cdr3_aa: CASSPGGVTYNEQFF

j_call: TRBJ1-2
v_call: TRBV7-9
d_call: -
clone_size: -
cdr3_nt: TGTGCCAGCAGCCCCGAGGTAGGGGCCTACACCTTC
cdr3_aa: CASSPEVGAYTF

j_call: TRBJ2-6
v_call: TRBV3-1/TRBV3-2
d_call: TRBD2
clone_size: -
cdr3_nt: TGTGCCAGCAGTCCTTTGCGGGGGGGCTTAGCGGCTGGGGCCAACGTCCTGACTTTC
cdr3_aa: CASSPLRGGLAAGANVLTF

j_call: TRBJ2-1
v_call: TRBV7-9
d_call: TRBD2
clone_size: -
cdr3_nt: TGTGCCAGCAGCCCCGGGACTAGCGAATACAATGAGCAGTTCTTC
cdr3_aa: CASSPGTSEYNEQFF

j_call: TRBJ2-5
v_call: TRBV28
d_call: TRBD1
clone_size: -
cdr3_nt: TGTGCCAGCAGTTTTTCAGGGGGATCTCCGTACTTC
cdr3_aa: CASSFSGGSPYF

j_call: TRBJ1-4
v_call: TRBV24-1
d_call: -
clone_size: -
cdr3_nt: TGTGCCACCAGTCTCGGTGAAAAACTGTTTTTT
cdr3_aa: CATSLGEKLFF

j_call: TRBJ2-5
v_call: TRBV11-2
d_call: -
clone_size: -
cdr3_nt: TGTGCCAGCACCTCAATGCGAGGAGTTCAAGAGACCCAGTACTTC
cdr3_aa: CASTSMRGVQETQYF

j_call: TRBJ2-3
v_call: TRBV19
d_call: TRBD1
clone_size: -
cdr3_nt: TGTGCCAGTAGTACCCAGACAGGGAGTACGCAGTATTTT
cdr3_aa: CASSTQTGSTQYF

j_call: TRBJ2-5
v_call: TRBV28
d_call: TRBD1
clone_size: -
cdr3_nt: TGTGCCAGCAGTCCCCAGGGGGTCGAGACCCAGTACTTC
cdr3_aa: CASSPQGVETQYF

j_call: TRBJ2-7
v_call: TRBV3-1/TRBV3-2
d_call: -
clone_size: few
cdr3_nt: TGTGCCAGCAGCCAAGATGACGGGTCTAGTCGTCGTCACGAGCAGTACTTC
cdr3_aa: CASSQDDGSSRRHEQYF

j_call: TRBJ2-7
v_call: TRBV6-4
d_call: TRBD1
clone_size: -
cdr3_nt: TGTGCCAGCGAGGATCCAGGGTCCGGGACAGGGGGCTTTAGGGGTGGATTC
cdr3_aa: CASEDPGSGTGGFRGGF

j_call: TRBJ2-5
v_call: TRBV10-3
d_call: -
clone_size: -
cdr3_nt: TGTGCCATCAACGTCACACAGGTTGGGGAGACCCAGTACTTC
cdr3_aa: CAINVTQVGETQYF

j_call: TRBJ2-5
v_call: TRBV2
d_call: -
clone_size: -
cdr3_nt: TGTGCCAGCAGGGGCGGGACCCAGCCACCAGAGACCCAGTACTTC
cdr3_aa: CASRGGTQPPETQYF

j_call: TRBJ2-2
v_call: TRBV2
d_call: -
clone_size: once
cdr3_nt: TGTGCCAGCAGGCCCCTACAGGGTCCCGGGGAGCTGTTTTTT
cdr3_aa: CASRPLQGPGELFF

j_call: TRBJ1-2
v_call: TRBV12-5
d_call: TRBD1
clone_size: -
cdr3_nt: TGTGCTAGTGGGTCCTCAGGGGGTAGGTATGGCTACACCTTC
cdr3_aa: CASGSSGGRYGYTF

j_call: TRBJ1-5
v_call: TRBV18
d_call: -
clone_size: -
cdr3_nt: TGTGCCAGCTCACCACAGGGGGGGGGATTCAATCAGCCCCAGCATTTT
cdr3_aa: CASSPQGGGFNQPQHF

j_call: TRBJ1-1
v_call: TRBV6-5
d_call: -
clone_size: -
cdr3_nt: TGTGCCAGCAGTTACGATCCGGGGAACACTGAAGCTTTCTTT
cdr3_aa: CASSYDPGNTEAFF

j_call: TRBJ2-7
v_call: TRBV3-1/TRBV3-2
d_call: -
clone_size: -
cdr3_nt: TGTGCCAGCAGCCGGGTGGGGCGCGAGCAGTACTTC
cdr3_aa: CASSRVGREQYF

j_call: TRBJ1-2
v_call: TRBV6-4
d_call: -
clone_size: few
cdr3_nt: TGTGCCAGCAGTGACAAGGGGGGGACCTATGGCTACACCTTC
cdr3_aa: CASSDKGGTYGYTF

j_call: TRBJ2-3
v_call: TRBV11-3
d_call: TRBD2
clone_size: -
cdr3_nt: TGTGCCAGCAGCTTAGCTGGGACTAGCGGGGCCAGTACGCAGTATTTT
cdr3_aa: CASSLAGTSGASTQYF

j_call: TRBJ2-3
v_call: TRBV12-3/TRBV12-4
d_call: TRBD2
clone_size: -
cdr3_nt: TGTGCCAGCAGTAGACTAGCGGCCGATACGCAGTATTTT
cdr3_aa: CASSRLAADTQYF